The clone carrying this T cell receptor beta chain has at least ten counts. Each 10 ml fresh peripheral blood draw supplied the PBMCs. Template material for amplifying TCR beta CDR3 regions consisted of RNA transcripts. The HTBI primer set drove a first-round RT-PCR of the TCR CDR3. MiXCR, applied by TCRdb to the multiplex PCR reads, yields one record per CDR3 protein. The data show a few hundred thousand distinct CDR3 sequences, approximately 14% seen once. The sample is drawn from a study of T cells in Graves' hyperthyroidism and ophthalmopathy. The CDR3 covers 14 residues. V trimming: 5 bases; J trimming: 8 bases; junction bases outside the gene matches: 9. Germline V lookup: CDR1 MDHEN, CDR2 SYDVKM.

The rearrangement uses TRBV28 and TRBJ2-4; 7 nucleotides line up with TRBD2. Sequenced: blood. The sequence derives from an older woman with Graves' ophthalmopathy. This chain's CDR3 is CASSIGRALDIQYF. The CDR3, as DNA: TGTGCCAGCAGTATAGGGAGGGCGCTGGACATTCAGTACTTC.